The text below deals with one T cell receptor (beta chain). Antigen unknown. Assay used: immunoSEQ multiplex PCR; TCRdb lists only in-frame clones, some missing. The data show 40,000 to 45,000 clones, with 88% seen just once and 13% held by the top ten. This specimen comes from a study of OX40 agonist ivuxolimab in advanced cancers. Study-wide context: The diagnoses of dose-escalation patients were hepatocellular carcinoma, melanoma, renal cell or head and neck cancer. Of the patients, three showed partial responses, one with hepatocellular carcinoma and two with cutaneous melanoma. Points from the study as a whole: On average, CD8+ T cells showed a greater number of expanded clones than CD4+.

With 6 bases clipped from V and 5 bases from J, the junction kept 6 bases outside the gene matches. The CDR3 has 14 residues. Germline V gene lookup returns CDR1 MNHEY and CDR2 SMNVEV (reference sequence). The chain combines TRBV27 with TRBJ2-2, with 7 bases matching TRBD1. The receptor's source is an adult with an advanced solid tumor such as melanoma, head and neck, liver or kidney cancer. The source material was CD4+ or CD8+ T cells sorted from blood, sampled in a trial of the OX40 agonist ivuxolimab. The CDR3 sequence is CASRDGTATGELFF. DNA for the CDR3: TGTGCCAGCAGAGACGGGACAGCTACCGGGGAGCTGTTTTTT.